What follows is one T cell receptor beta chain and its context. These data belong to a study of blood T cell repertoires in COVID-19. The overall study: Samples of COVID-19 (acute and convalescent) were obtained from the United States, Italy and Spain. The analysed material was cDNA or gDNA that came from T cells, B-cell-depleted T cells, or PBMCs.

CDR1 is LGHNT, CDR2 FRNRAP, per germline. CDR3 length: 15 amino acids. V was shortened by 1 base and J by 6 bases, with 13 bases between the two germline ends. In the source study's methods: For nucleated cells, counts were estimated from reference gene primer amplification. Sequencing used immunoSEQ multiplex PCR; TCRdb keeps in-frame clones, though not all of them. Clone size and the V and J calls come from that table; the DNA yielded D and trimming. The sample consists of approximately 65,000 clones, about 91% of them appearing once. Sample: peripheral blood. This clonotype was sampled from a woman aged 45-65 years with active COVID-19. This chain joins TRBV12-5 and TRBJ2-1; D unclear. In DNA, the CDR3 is TGTGCTAGTGGTTTGGGGCTAGTAGACGGCAATGAGCAGTTCTTC. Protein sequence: CASGLGLVDGNEQFF.